This TCR beta chain was retrieved from a study of molecular identifiers for immune sequencing clone quantification. TCRdb re-called the PCR reads with MiXCR, one entry per CDR3 protein. The table shows some 100,000 distinct CDR3 sequences, with approximately 40% occurring only once. J was trimmed by 4 bases and V by 4 bases; bases with no gene match: 9. This CDR3 contains 15 residues. Germline V gene sequence: CDR1 SGDLS, CDR2 YYNGEE. Concerning this clonotype itself: A read error is likely, as this CDR3 ends without the conserved phenylalanine or tryptophan.

This receptor was identified in a human donor in good health. Some libraries in this study had Jurkat cell RNA spiked in. This chain links TRBV9 with TRBJ1-1, with TRBD1 matching 8 bases. The specimen was naive CD8+ T cells from blood, with Jurkat cell RNA spiked in. As for subset: FACS-sorted CD8+CD4-CCR7+CD45RA+ naive T cells. The CDR3 bases are TGTGCCAGCAGCACTCGACAGGGGTCGGGCACTGAAGCTTTCATT. Amino acids: CASSTRQGSGTEAFI.